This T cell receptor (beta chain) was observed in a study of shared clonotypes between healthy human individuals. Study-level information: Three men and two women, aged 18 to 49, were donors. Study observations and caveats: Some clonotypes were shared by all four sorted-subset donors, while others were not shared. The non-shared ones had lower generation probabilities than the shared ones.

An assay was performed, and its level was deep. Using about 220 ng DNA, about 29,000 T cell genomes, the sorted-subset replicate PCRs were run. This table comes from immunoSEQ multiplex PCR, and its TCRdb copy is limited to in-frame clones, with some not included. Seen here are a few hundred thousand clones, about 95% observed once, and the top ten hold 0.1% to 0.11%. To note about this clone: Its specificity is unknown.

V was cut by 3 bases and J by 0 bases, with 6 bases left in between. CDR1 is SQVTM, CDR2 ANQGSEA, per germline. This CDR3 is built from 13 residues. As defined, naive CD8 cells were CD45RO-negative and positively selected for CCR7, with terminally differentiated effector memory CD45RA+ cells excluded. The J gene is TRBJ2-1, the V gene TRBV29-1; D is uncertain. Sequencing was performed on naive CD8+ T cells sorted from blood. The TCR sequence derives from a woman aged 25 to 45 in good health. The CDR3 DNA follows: TGCAGCGTTGATGTGAGCTCCTACAATGAGCAGTTCTTC. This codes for CSVDVSSYNEQFF.